The clone carrying this T cell receptor (beta chain) was detected a few times. Its antigen is unknown. The record originates from a study of post-analysis software for immune sequencing data. Study-wide findings and caveats: Diversity measured as normalized Chao1 was significantly lower in multiple sclerosis patients than in controls. Samples from a shared batch, those prepared together, strongly co-clustered by F measure. Patients used several TRBV segments, including TRBV5-6, TRBV5-1 and TRBV20-1, more often than controls.

The V gene's germline CDR1 is MDHEN and CDR2 SYDVKM. The CDR3 is made up of 13 amino acids. The ends were cut back, 5 bases at V and 6 bases at J, with 14 bases in the middle. Unique molecular identifiers tagged the TCR beta cDNA libraries. Input populations of 1 to 10 million T cells gave rise to approximately 500,000 cDNA molecules. TCRdb re-called the PCR reads with MiXCR, one entry per CDR3 protein. The data show around 500,000 distinct CDR3 sequences, about a third seen once. This clonotype was obtained from a girl aged 2 to 17 with multiple sclerosis. The chain employs TRBV28 and TRBJ2-7; possible D gene TRBD1, 6 bases. The sample consisted of blood. DNA of the CDR3: TGTGCCAGCAGTATATACAGGGTTTCCGAGCAGTACTTC. This encodes CASSIYRVSEQYF.